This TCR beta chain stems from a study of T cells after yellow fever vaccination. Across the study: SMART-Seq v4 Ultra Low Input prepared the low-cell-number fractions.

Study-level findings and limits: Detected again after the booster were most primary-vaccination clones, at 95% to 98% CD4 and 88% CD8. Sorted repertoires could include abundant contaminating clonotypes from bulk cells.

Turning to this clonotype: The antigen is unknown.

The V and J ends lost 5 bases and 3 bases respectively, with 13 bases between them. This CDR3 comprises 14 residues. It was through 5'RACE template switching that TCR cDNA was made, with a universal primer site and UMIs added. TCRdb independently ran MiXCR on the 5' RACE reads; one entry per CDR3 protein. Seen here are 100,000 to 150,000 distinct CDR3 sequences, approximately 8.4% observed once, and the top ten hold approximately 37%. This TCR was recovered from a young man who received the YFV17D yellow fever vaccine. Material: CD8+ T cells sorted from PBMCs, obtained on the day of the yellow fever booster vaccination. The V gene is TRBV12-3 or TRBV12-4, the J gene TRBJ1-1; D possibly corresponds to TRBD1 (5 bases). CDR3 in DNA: TGTGCCAGCAGTCCCTCCGGGGGGTACACTGAAGCTTTCTTT. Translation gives CASSPSGGYTEAFF.